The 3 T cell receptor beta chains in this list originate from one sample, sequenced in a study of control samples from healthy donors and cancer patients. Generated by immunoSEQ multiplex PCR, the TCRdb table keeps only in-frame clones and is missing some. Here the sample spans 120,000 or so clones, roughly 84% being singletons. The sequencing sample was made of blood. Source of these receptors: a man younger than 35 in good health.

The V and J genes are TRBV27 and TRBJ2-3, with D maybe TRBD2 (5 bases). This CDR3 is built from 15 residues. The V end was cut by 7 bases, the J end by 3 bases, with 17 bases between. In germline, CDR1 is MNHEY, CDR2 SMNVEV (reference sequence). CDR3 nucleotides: TGTGCCAGCACAGTTACGGGAAGAACAACAGATACGCAGTATTTT. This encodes CASTVTGRTTDTQYF.

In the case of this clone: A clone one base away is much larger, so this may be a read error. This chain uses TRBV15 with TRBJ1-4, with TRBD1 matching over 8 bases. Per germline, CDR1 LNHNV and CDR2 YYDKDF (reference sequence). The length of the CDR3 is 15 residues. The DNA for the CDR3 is TGTGCCATCAGCAGAACCCGGGACAGGAATGAAAAACTGTTTTTT. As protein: CAISRTRDRNEKLFF.

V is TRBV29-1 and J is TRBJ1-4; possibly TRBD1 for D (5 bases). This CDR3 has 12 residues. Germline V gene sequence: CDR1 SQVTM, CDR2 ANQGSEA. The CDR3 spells CGGSRGGEKLFF. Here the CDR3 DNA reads TGCGGCGGATCGAGGGGTGGTGAAAAACTGTTTTTT. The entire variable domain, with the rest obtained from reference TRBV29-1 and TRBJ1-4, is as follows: SAVISQKPSRDICQRGTSLTIQCQVDSQVTMMFWYRQQPGQSLTLIATANQGSEATYESGFVIDKFPISRPNLTFSTLTVSNMSPEDSSIYLCGGSRGGEKLFFGSGTQLSVL.